This record covers a single T cell receptor beta chain. Its antigen is unidentified. The sample belongs to a study of a mutant IDH1 vaccine in newly diagnosed glioma. Turning to the study itself: Former treatment meant radiotherapy, temozolomide, or both; the majority had gotten both. Points from the study as a whole: Pseudoprogression looked unconnected to shifts in top peripheral T cell clonotypes.

Time point described: baseline, week 1 (first vaccination visit). Described treatment: pre-vaccination baseline after standard-of-care therapy. Germline V gene lookup returns CDR1 SGDLS and CDR2 YYNGEE. Deletions cut 1 base from V and 8 bases from J, with 12 bases between. This CDR3 region has 14 residues. Libraries were prepared by immunoSEQ multiplex PCR; TCRdb keeps only in-frame clonotypes and omits some of them. The sample consists of about 50,000 clones, about nine tenths of them appearing once. This TCR derives from a man aged 40-49 years with glioma. This material consisted of PBMCs, taken from a glioma patient treated with radiotherapy, temozolomide or both. The chain combines TRBV9 with TRBJ1-4; D gene unclear. The CDR3 loop is CASSVSQDKEKLFF. The CDR3, as DNA: TGTGCCAGCAGCGTAAGTCAGGATAAAGAAAAACTGTTTTTT.